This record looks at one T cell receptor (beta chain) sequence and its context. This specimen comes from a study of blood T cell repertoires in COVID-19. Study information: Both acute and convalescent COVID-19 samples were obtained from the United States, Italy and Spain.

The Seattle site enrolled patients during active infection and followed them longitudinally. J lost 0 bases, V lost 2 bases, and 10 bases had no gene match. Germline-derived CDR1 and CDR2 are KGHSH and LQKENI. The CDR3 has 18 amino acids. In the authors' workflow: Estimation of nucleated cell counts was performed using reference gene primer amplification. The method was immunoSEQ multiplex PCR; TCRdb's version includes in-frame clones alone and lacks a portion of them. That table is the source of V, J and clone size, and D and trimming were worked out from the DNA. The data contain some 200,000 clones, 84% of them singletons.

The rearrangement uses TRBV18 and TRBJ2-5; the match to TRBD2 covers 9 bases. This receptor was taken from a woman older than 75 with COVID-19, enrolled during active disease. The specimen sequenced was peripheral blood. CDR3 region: CASSPRASGVIYQETQYF. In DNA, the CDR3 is TGTGCCAGCTCACCAAGGGCTAGCGGGGTAATCTACCAAGAGACCCAGTACTTC. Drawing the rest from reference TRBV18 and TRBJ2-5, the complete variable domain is NAGVMQNPRHLVRRRGQEARLRCSPMKGHSHVYWYRQLPEEGLKFMVYLQKENIIDESGMPKERFSAEFPKEGPSILRIQQVVRGDSAAYFCASSPRASGVIYQETQYFGPGTRLLVL.